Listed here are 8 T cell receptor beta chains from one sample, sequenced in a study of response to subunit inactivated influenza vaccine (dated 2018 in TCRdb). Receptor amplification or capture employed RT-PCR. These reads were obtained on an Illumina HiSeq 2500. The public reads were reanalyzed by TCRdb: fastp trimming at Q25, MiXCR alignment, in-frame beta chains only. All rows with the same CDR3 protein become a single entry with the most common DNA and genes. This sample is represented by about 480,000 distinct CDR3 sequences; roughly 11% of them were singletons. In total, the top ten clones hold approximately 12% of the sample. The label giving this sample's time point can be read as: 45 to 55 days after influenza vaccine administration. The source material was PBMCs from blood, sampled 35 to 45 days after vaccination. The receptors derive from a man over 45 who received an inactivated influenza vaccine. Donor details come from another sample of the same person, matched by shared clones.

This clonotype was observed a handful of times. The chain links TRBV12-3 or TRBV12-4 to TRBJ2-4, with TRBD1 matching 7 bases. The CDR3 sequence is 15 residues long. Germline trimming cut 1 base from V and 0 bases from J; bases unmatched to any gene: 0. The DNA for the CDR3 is TGTGCCAGCAGTTTAGGGACAGGAGCCAAAAACATTCAGTACTTC. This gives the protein CASSLGTGAKNIQYF.

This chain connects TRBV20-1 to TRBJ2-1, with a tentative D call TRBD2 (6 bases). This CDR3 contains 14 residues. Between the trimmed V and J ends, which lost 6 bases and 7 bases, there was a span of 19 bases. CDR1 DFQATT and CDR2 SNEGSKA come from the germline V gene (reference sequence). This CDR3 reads CSAPRGTTANEQFF. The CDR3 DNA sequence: TGCAGTGCGCCCCGGGGGACGACCGCAAATGAGCAGTTCTTC.

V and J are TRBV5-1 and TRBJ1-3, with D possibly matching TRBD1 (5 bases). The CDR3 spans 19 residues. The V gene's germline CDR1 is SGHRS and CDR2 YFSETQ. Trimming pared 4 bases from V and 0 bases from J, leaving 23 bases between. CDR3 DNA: TGCGCCAGCAGCGCCTGGGGCATAACCGACAGAAGCTCTGGAAACACCATATATTTT. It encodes CASSAWGITDRSSGNTIYF.

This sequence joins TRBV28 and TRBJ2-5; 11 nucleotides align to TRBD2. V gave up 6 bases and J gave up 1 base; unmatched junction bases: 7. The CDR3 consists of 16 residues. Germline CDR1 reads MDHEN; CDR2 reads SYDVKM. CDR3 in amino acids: CASSGWGLAVQETQYF. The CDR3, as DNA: TGTGCCAGCAGCGGTTGGGGACTAGCGGTCCAAGAGACCCAGTACTTC.

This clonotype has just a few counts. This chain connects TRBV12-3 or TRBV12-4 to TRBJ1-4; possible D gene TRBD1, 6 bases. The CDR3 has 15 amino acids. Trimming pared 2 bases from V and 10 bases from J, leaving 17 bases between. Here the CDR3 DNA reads TGTGCCAGCAGTTTATCACAGGGAGCCCTCGGAAAACTGTTTTTT. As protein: CASSLSQGALGKLFF.

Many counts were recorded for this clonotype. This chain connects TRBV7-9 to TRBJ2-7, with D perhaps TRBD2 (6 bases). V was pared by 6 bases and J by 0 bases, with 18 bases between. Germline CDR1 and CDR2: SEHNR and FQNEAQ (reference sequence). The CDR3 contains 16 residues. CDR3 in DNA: TGTGCCAGCAGACCTGCCAAACTAGCAAGCTCCTACGAGCAGTACTTC. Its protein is CASRPAKLASSYEQYF.

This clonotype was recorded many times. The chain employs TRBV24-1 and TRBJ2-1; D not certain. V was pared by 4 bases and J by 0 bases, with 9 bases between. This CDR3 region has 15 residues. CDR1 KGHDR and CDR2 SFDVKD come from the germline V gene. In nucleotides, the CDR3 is TGTGCCACCAGTGAAGGTGCCTTCTCCTACAATGAGCAGTTCTTC. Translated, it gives CATSEGAFSYNEQFF.

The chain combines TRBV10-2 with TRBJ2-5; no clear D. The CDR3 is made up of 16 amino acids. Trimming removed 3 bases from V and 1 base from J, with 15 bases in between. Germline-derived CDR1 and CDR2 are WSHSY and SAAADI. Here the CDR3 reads CASSDLGLGFQETQYF. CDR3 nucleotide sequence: TGCGCCAGCAGTGACCTCGGATTAGGTTTCCAAGAGACCCAGTACTTC.